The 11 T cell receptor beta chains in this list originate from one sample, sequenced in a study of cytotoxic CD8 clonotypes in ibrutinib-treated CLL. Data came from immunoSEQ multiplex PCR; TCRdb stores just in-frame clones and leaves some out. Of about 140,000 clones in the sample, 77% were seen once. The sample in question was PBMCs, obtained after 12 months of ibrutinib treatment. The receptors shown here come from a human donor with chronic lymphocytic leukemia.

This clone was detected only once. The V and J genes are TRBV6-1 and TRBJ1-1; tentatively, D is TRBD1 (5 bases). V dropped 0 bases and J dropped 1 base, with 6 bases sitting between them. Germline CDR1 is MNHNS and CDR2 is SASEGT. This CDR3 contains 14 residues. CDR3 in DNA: TGTGCCAGCAGTGAAGCGGACACGAACACTGAAGCTTTCTTT. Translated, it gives CASSEADTNTEAFF.

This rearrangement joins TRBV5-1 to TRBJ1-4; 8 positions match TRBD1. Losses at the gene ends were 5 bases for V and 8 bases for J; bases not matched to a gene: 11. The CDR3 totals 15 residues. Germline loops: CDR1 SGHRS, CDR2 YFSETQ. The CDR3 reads CASRSQGATGEKLFF. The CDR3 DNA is TGCGCCAGCAGGTCTCAGGGGGCAACGGGGGAAAAACTGTTTTTT.

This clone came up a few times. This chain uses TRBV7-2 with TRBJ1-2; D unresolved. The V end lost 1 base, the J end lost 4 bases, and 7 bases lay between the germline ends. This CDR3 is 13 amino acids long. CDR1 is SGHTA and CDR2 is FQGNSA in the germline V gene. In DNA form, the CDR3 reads TGTGCCAGCAGCTTAGGACGTCCCTATGGCTACACCTTC. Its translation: CASSLGRPYGYTF.

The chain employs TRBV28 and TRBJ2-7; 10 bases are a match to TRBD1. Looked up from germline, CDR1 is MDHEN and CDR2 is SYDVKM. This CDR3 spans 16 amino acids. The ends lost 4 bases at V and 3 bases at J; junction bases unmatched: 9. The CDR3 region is CASSSRRTGGYYEQYF. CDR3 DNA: TGTGCCAGCAGTTCTCGCCGGACAGGGGGGTACTACGAGCAGTACTTC.

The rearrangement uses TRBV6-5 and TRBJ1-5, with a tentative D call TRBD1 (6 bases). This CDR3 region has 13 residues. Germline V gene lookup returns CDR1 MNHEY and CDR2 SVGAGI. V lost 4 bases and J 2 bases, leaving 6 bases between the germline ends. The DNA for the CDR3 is TGTGCCAGCAGTTGGGGGCGCAATCAGCCCCAGCATTTT. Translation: CASSWGRNQPQHF.

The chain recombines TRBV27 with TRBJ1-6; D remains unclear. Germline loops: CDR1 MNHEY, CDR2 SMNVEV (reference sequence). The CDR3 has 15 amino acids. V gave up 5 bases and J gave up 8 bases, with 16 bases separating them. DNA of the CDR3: TGTGCCAGCAGTCCATCGTTTTTACGGGATTCACCCCTCCACTTT. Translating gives CASSPSFLRDSPLHF.

CDR3 in amino acids: CASSVGGGTTDYEQYF. The CDR3 DNA is TGTGCCAGCAGCGTAGGGGGCGGGACGACGGACTACGAGCAGTACTTC. This chain uses TRBV9 with TRBJ2-7, with D maybe TRBD2 (6 bases). V was trimmed by 0 bases and J by 3 bases, leaving 16 bases between them. Germline assignment: CDR1 SGDLS and CDR2 YYNGEE. CDR3 size: 16 residues.

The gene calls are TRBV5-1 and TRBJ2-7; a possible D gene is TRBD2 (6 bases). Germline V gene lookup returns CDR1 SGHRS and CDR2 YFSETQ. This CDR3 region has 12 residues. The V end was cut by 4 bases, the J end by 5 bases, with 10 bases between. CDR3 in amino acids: CASSLGGDEQYF. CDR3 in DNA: TGCGCCAGCAGCCTGGGCGGGGACGAGCAGTACTTC.

The DNA of the CDR3 is TGTGCCAGCTCACCGACTACCCGGGGGGACACCATATATTTT. Translated: CASSPTTRGDTIYF. The genes are TRBV18 and TRBJ1-3; D is perhaps TRBD1 (5 bases). V dropped 3 bases and J dropped 8 bases, with 14 bases sitting between them. CDR3 length equals 14 residues. The germline gives CDR1 KGHSH, CDR2 LQKENI.

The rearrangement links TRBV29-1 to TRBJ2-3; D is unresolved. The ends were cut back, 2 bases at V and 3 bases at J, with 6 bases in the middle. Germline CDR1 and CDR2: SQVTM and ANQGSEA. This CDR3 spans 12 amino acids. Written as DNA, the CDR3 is TGCAGCGTTGAACGCCTAACAGATACGCAGTATTTT. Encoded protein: CSVERLTDTQYF.

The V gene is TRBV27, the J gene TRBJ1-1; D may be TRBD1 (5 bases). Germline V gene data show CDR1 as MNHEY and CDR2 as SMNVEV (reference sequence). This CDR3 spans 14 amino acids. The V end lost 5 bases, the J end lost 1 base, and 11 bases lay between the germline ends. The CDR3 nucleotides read TGTGCCAGCAGTCGAGGACATACGAACACTGAAGCTTTCTTT. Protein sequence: CASSRGHTNTEAFF.